This T cell receptor beta chain was identified during a study of cytomegalovirus exposure and HLA in healthy donors (dated by TCRdb to 2016 to 2017). Regarding the research as a whole: An earlier analysis of more than 550 of the donors reported 250 to 350 Gb of sequence data and around 120 million unique TCR beta sequences obtained from around 190 million T cells. An early release that covered some 640 HLA-typed donors contained approximately 320 gigabases of sequencing data and 80 million or so unique TCR sequences. Of the 300 to 500 genotyped donors, 75% to 85% were placed in the genetic ancestry cluster associated with self-reported Caucasian donors. The study aimed to test whether cataloging public T cell receptors could reveal signatures of past pathogen exposure. The T cell repertoires of under 750 subjects were profiled by immunosequencing and related to cytomegalovirus serostatus. Along with the roughly 610-subject first cohort, a separate validation cohort of over a hundred different subjects was used. High-throughput TCR immunosequencing, statistical association of individual TCRs with disease status, and machine learning were combined to predict cytomegalovirus infection status. In a later analysis, previously published TCR beta repertoires from about 670 donors were re-analyzed and high-resolution HLA genotyping was added so that TCR occurrence patterns could be studied. Rather than drawing on any new phenotypic data, the later analysis identified candidate immune exposures from TCR beta sequences and the way those sequences occurred across donors. To decide whether each TCR beta V gene segment behaved as functional or pseudogenic, an earlier analysis of some 600 of the donors relied on high-throughput TCR beta sequencing. Donor age, sex, ethnicity and CMV serostatus were collected together with the repertoire data. A later genetic analysis used genome-wide SNP genotypes for about 60% of the roughly 670 donors, treating that subset as a discovery cohort. All discovery cohort repertoires had been generated using a single sequencing platform. Both class I and class II loci were covered by HLA typing, at four-digit resolution. The number of donors typed differed by locus, with roughly 620-640 for A, B, C, DRB1 and DQB1, 522 for DQA1, nearly 610 for DPA1, and some 450 for DPB1. Roughly 5 DR-DQ haplotypes were treated as single units for association and clustering because of strong linkage in the cohort. Among some 400 genotyped donors of the cohort, an average of roughly 230,000 unique TCR beta nucleotide sequences was sequenced per donor, of which approximately 19% were non-productive.

Libraries came from the immunoSEQ multiplex PCR assay. For the multiplex PCR, a mixture combining 60 forward primers for TCR Vbeta segments and 13 reverse primers for TCR Jbeta segments was used. The CDR3 region of rearranged TCR beta genes was amplified from genomic DNA by a multiplex PCR assay. Amplified TCR beta libraries were sequenced as 87-base-pair reads on the Illumina HiSeq System. In the original analysis: A later analysis counted about 76 million unique TCR beta chains across the 666 repertoires, and some 12 million of these chains were shared by at least two donors. A nearest-neighbor algorithm error-corrected the raw reads and collapsed the reads into unique sequences, merging closely related sequences to remove PCR and sequencing errors. CDR3 sequences were aligned to IMGT reference sequences to assign V, D and J gene segments. For a sequence to be retained, a match of at least six nucleotides to both a V gene segment and a J gene segment was required. Rearrangements were classified as productive when the CDR3 lacked stop codons and remained in frame with V and J, and all other rearrangements were classified as non-productive. Following IMGT convention, CDR3 was defined as the stretch from the second conserved V-encoded cysteine to the conserved J-encoded phenylalanine. The earlier analysis of about 640 of the donors excluded any sequence lacking an unambiguous match to a single V gene segment. In an earlier analysis of some 590 of the donors, V segments were called functional above 56.7% productive rearrangements and were called segregating when the between-donor standard deviation exceeded 5%. A statistical classification framework was built for diagnosing cytomegalovirus status from the catalog of TCR beta chain sequences. In a later analysis, TCR nucleotide sequences were compared against IMGT/GENE-DB human TR gene sequences so that V and J genes could be assigned. Using the TCRdist pipeline, a later analysis assigned CDR3 sequences along with most-parsimonious VDJ recombination scenarios. A later analysis defined each TCR beta chain by its CDR3 amino acid sequence plus V-gene family, and excluded reads lacking a unique V-gene family. To address suspected cross-contamination and a sequencing artifact, a later analysis removed around 600 highly shared, low-generation-probability nucleotide sequences. A later analysis calculated a clonal expansion index for each public chain from normalized within-repertoire ranks of inferred template counts. In a later analysis, generation probabilities were computed using a VDJ recombination model fitted to out-of-frame rearrangements, and the results were checked against IGoR. In a later analysis, hypergeometric tests were used to score TCR-TCR, TCR-HLA and TCR-CMV co-occurrence, with a repertoire-size bias correction applied to TCR pairs. A later analysis estimated false discovery rates by permuting HLA or CMV assignments 20 times. In a later analysis, co-occurring TCRs were grouped using DBSCAN, and TCRdist sequence similarity was added for clustering within HLA-allele-positive subsets. Co-occurrence clustering excluded repertoires with fewer than 30,000 or more than 120,000 public chains, plus five with anomalous nucleotide sharing. TCRdb provides this immuneACCESS table in a form limited to in-frame rearrangements. Some clones are lacking; in checked studies, under half of them reflect an unresolved V gene, and why the rest are absent is not known. V, J and clone size are taken as reported in that table, and D and trimming were inferred from the DNA itself. The sample table shows around 100,000 clones, and under 85% are seen once. In total, the top ten clones hold over 3.5% of the sample.

Reading from cysteine to phenylalanine, the CDR3 counts 13 amino acids. Left in the record is the CDR3 DNA by itself, 39 bases read in frame from the first base. V and J lose 4 bases and 7 bases, and a span of 12 bases separates them. From a lookup of the germline V gene, CDR1 and CDR2 are SGHRS and YFSETQ. Overall study results and their limits: The earlier analysis of a few hundred of the donors excluded around 17 rarely observed V segments, including chromosome 9 orphons, because counts were too low. Specific HLA alleles were associated with 15,000 to 20,000 TCR beta sequences at a false discovery rate of 0.05 in a later analysis. While some public TCRs were present in many individuals, most TCR sequences turned up only very rarely across donors. A later genetic analysis associated a missense DCLRE1C variant with V-gene and J-gene trimming of TCR beta chains, and an independent cohort replicated the association. A few of the identified cytomegalovirus-associated TCR beta chains were confirmed in vitro to be specific for cytomegalovirus antigens. The only immune exposure information available for the cohort was CMV serostatus. Because HLA typing was unavailable for some donors at each locus, only the typed subset was used in association tests. Compared with equally common non-associated chains, HLA-associated TCR beta chains in a later analysis were more clonally expanded and had lower generation probabilities. Compared with the 666-donor mean, donors in an Asian-associated ancestry cluster had fewer N-insertions in productive TCRs, according to a later genetic analysis. Strong co-occurrence of HLA alleles, especially DR and DQ, made assigning TCR associations to individual alleles difficult. The authors suggested that the approach could potentially be generalized to other disease states and immunological phenotypes. Only TCR beta chains were sequenced in this cohort, and the absence of alpha or paired-chain data limited detectable features. Correlated functional status among segregating V segments might be attributable to linkage disequilibrium, but an unknown experimental factor could not be ruled out. The sequencing pipeline was judged likely to have produced a cluster of highly shared sequence variants as a technical artifact. A further reported finding was that TCR beta sequences accurately predicted the HLA-A and HLA-B alleles for most subjects in the first cohort. In an earlier analysis of more than 450 of the donors, most TCR beta V segments were observed in productive rearrangements about 87% or about 30% of the time, broadly matching IMGT annotations. Presence/absence analyses assumed roughly uniform sequencing depth across donors, an assumption that may not hold. A total of about 150 TCR beta chains were listed by the study as associated with cytomegalovirus. In both the original and validation cohorts, the classifier was reported to diagnose cytomegalovirus status with high specificity and sensitivity. According to a later analysis, most CMV-associated TCR beta chains appeared to be HLA-restricted, and the HLA associations seemed to be driven largely by CMV exposure. In a later analysis, the rate of TCR association differed among HLA loci, with DRB1 alleles having the most associated TCRs and HLA-C alleles having the fewest. A later analysis reported that several top co-occurrence clusters appeared linked to parvovirus B19, influenza, CMV and Epstein-Barr virus. Some IMGT-functional V segments, including TRBV6-2 and TRBV6-3, could not be distinguished by the 87-base-pair reads and were therefore excluded.

The cohort consisted of approximately 670 healthy bone marrow donors. At the time of sampling, all cohort members were nominally healthy, though unrecorded immune exposures were likely present. The donor tested CMV seropositive and was one of the 289 seropositive cohort members. A peripheral blood sample was collected from each donor, and TCR beta sequencing was performed on peripheral blood mononuclear cells. Genomic DNA extraction from the blood cell samples was performed with the Qiagen DNeasy Blood Extraction Kit. Worth noting for this clone: Its specific antigen is unknown. There are no base qualities to consult, and no much larger clone falls within one base.

The chain is encoded by TRBV5-1 joined to TRBJ2-1; a weak D assignment points to TRBD2 (5 bases agree). This TCR was recovered from a woman aged 40 to 49 in good health and CMV-seropositive. Sequencing was performed on PBMCs. The bases are TGCGCCAGCAGCCCTGACGGGGTGAATGAGCAGTTCTTC. Its protein is CASSPDGVNEQFF.